The 7 T cell receptor beta chains below were found in one sample sequenced in a study of post-analysis software for immune sequencing data. Researchers reported that TCR beta cDNA libraries carried unique molecular identifiers. TCRdb re-analysed the PCR reads in MiXCR, keeping a single row per CDR3 protein. The repertoire includes some 190,000 distinct CDR3 sequences, around 30% of them detected once, and 3.4% sits in the top ten. These TCRs are of unknown antigen specificity. Broader study findings: Patients used about 5 TRBV segments, including TRBV5-6, TRBV5-1 and TRBV20-1, more often than controls.

Sequencing was carried out using blood. Receptor source: a girl under 18 with multiple sclerosis.

About this clonotype itself: This may be a read error: a much more frequent sequence differs by one nucleotide. J is TRBJ2-1 and V is TRBV5-1; 11 nucleotides match TRBD1. In germline, CDR1 is SGHRS, CDR2 YFSETQ. The ends lost 3 bases at V and 6 bases at J; junction bases unmatched: 2. The CDR3 totals 14 residues. CDR3 sequence reads: CASSSGTGGNEQFF. CDR3 sequence (DNA): TGCGCCAGCAGCTCCGGGACAGGGGGCAATGAGCAGTTCTTC.

Ten or more counts support this clonotype. The chain has TRBV29-1 and TRBJ2-5, with D maybe TRBD2 (5 bases). The CDR3 loop spans 11 amino acids. Germline V gene sequence: CDR1 SQVTM, CDR2 ANQGSEA. V was shortened by 4 bases and J by 7 bases, with 10 bases between the two germline ends. The CDR3 DNA is TGCAGCGTTGTTTTCGGAGGGACCCAGTACTTC. It is translated as CSVVFGGTQYF.

A remark on this clonotype: Here the CDR3 omits its conserved ending phenylalanine or tryptophan, so a read error is the likely source. The V and J genes are TRBV5-1 and TRBJ2-6; D unclear. Germline CDR1 reads SGHRS; CDR2 reads YFSETQ. V was cut by 4 bases and J by 0 bases, with 5 bases left in between. This CDR3 is 14 amino acids long. CDR3 in amino acids: CASSPISGANVLTV. Here the CDR3 DNA reads TGCGCCAGCAGCCCGATCTCTGGGGCCAACGTCCTGACTGTC.

V and J are TRBV15 and TRBJ1-3; D is perhaps TRBD1 (5 bases). The germline CDR1 and CDR2 sequences are LNHNV and YYDKDF (reference sequence). The CDR3 totals 16 residues. Trimming pared 5 bases from V and 3 bases from J, leaving 17 bases between. DNA of the CDR3: TGTGCCACCAGCCCGTTCCTAGACAGAAGTGGAAACACCATATATTTT. This translates into CATSPFLDRSGNTIYF.

There are many counts of this clonotype. The chain is built from TRBV6-5 and TRBJ2-1; the D gene could be TRBD1 or TRBD2 (7 bases each). CDR3 length: 18 residues. V gave up 2 bases and J gave up 2 bases, with 19 bases separating them. CDR1 is MNHEY and CDR2 is SVGAGI in the germline V gene. The CDR3 coding sequence is TGTGCCAGCAGTTACGGAATGGGGGAGGGGGCCCCCTACAATGAGCAGTTCTTC. Protein product: CASSYGMGEGAPYNEQFF.

This clonotype occurred a few times. The chain employs TRBV7-3 and TRBJ1-1, with D maybe TRBD1 (5 bases). CDR3 length: 17 residues. Trimming removed 0 bases from V and 4 bases from J, with 18 bases in between. Germline V gene data show CDR1 as SGHTA and CDR2 as FQGTGA. This chain's CDR3 is CASSLTKIGVMSTEAFF. In nucleotides, the CDR3 is TGTGCCAGCAGCTTAACGAAGATAGGGGTCATGAGCACTGAAGCTTTCTTT.

At least ten counts were recorded for this clonotype. V usage is TRBV9 and J usage is TRBJ2-7; perhaps TRBD1 as D (5 bases). V was clipped by 0 bases and J by 5 bases, with 12 bases between them. Germline V lookup: CDR1 SGDLS, CDR2 YYNGEE. The CDR3 covers 14 residues. DNA for the CDR3: TGTGCCAGCAGCGTAGACGGCAGGGTCCACGAGCAGTACTTC. This sequence encodes CASSVDGRVHEQYF. Looking up the rest from reference TRBV9 and TRBJ2-7 gives the full variable domain: DSGVTQTPKHLITATGQRVTLRCSPRSGDLSVYWYQQSLDQGLQFLIQYYNGEERAKGNILERFSAQQFPDLHSELNLSSLELGDSALYFCASSVDGRVHEQYFGPGTRLTVT.